This T cell receptor (beta chain) was identified in a study of TIL therapy for anti-PD-1-resistant metastatic lung cancer. To note about this clone: Its antigen remains unidentified.

The length of the CDR3 is 16 residues. Germline CDR1 and CDR2: SNHLY and FYNNEI. V lost 3 bases to trimming and J lost 2 bases, with 17 bases between them. Documented time point: pre-treatment sample, taken before nivolumab and TIL therapy. Pleural nodules or supraclavicular lymph nodes made up most of the excised metastases sampled. Tumor harvest preceded PD-1/PD-L1 blockade, followed by nivolumab treatment. The libraries were made with immunoSEQ v3. TCRdb's table, derived via immunoSEQ multiplex PCR, lists solely in-frame clones and lacks some. Of approximately 12,000 clones detected, 50% to 75% appear once; the ten largest clones hold under 8%. General study points: Many TIL product clones were absent from baseline tumor, suggesting clonal contraction.

The source was tumor tissue, collected at baseline. The source of this sequence is a person aged 30 to 80 with non-small cell lung cancer. The V gene is TRBV2, the J gene TRBJ2-7; D is possibly TRBD1 (6 bases). Here the CDR3 reads CASSDSARGPAYEQYF. The CDR3 DNA is TGTGCCAGCAGTGATTCGGCCAGGGGACCCGCCTACGAGCAGTACTTC.